Presented here are 32 T cell receptor beta chains from one specimen sequenced in a study of T cell repertoires in cytomegalovirus infection (dated by TCRdb to the late 2010s). This specimen's treatment or condition label, per the study, means: in vitro stimulation with specific CMV peptide epitopes to enrich CMV-specific T cells. For these receptors, no antigen is known. Sequencing was performed on an Illumina HiSeq 1500. The raw public reads went through TCRdb reprocessing: fastp at Q25, MiXCR clone calling, in-frame beta chains kept. Rows with one shared CDR3 protein collapse into an entry with the most common genes and DNA. The sample contains 80,000 or so distinct CDR3 sequences, roughly a quarter of them found a single time. The ten largest clones capture approximately 48% of the sample. The specimen comprised CD8+ T cells from cultured PBMCs, sampled from culture after CMV antigen stimulation. These receptors were obtained from a human donor in good health (CMV status not recorded). Some clones in this sample may be carry-over from other donors' samples.

The rearrangement uses TRBV27 and TRBJ1-1; 12 bases fit TRBD1. The junction had 5 bases not matched to a gene; V was cut back by 5 bases and J by 1 base. The CDR3 is made up of 16 amino acids. Germline CDR1 and CDR2: MNHEY and SMNVEV (reference sequence). CDR3 loop: CASSPRDRGPNTEAFF. CDR3 DNA: TGTGCCAGCAGTCCCCGGGACAGGGGGCCGAACACTGAAGCTTTCTTT.

Details on this clonotype: This sequence may be a read error, since a much larger clone differs from it by one base. The chain combines TRBV7-2 with TRBJ2-1; D is ambiguous. Germline V gene data show CDR1 as SGHTA and CDR2 as FQGNSA. This CDR3 spans 15 amino acids. Here the CDR3 DNA reads TGTTCCAGCAGACCCGACCCCATGGCTCCAAATGAGCAGTTCTTC. As protein: CSSRPDPMAPNEQFF.

The gene calls are TRBV9 and TRBJ1-1; 9 bases align to TRBD1. V was pared by 3 bases and J by 6 bases, with 9 bases of the junction left unmatched. Germline values: CDR1 SGDLS, CDR2 YYNGEE. The CDR3 covers 15 residues. CDR3 DNA: TGTGCCAGCAGCGCCCCGGGACAGGGCCCGCCTGAAGCTTTCTTT. It translates to CASSAPGQGPPEAFF.

The genes are TRBV15 and TRBJ1-1; maybe TRBD1 (6 bases). This CDR3 region has 17 residues. Germline V gene data show CDR1 as LNHNV and CDR2 as YYDKDF (reference sequence). Trimming took 8 bases from V and 1 from J, leaving 23 bases between them. The CDR3 spells CATALDRPGASNTEAFF. Written as DNA, the CDR3 is TGTGCCACCGCATTAGACAGGCCGGGGGCTTCGAACACTGAAGCTTTCTTT.

This clonotype has more than one count but fewer than ten. The CDR3 here is CSARDWAAGVTEAFF. CDR3 sequence (DNA): TGCAGTGCTAGAGATTGGGCAGCCGGGGTAACTGAAGCTTTCTTT. The chain joins TRBV20-1 to TRBJ1-1; unclear D gene. V lost 0 bases and J lost 5, with 16 bases in between. This CDR3 spans 15 amino acids. CDR1 is DFQATT and CDR2 is SNEGSKA in the germline V gene (reference sequence).

This clonotype was counted many times. V is TRBV7-2 and J is TRBJ1-1; D is perhaps TRBD1 (5 bases). CDR1 and CDR2 (germline): SGHTA, FQGNSA. The ends were cut back, 3 bases at V and 3 bases at J, with 26 bases in the middle. CDR3 size: 19 residues. CDR3 loop: CASSFIRPSSEGGDTEAFF. The CDR3 DNA follows: TGTGCCAGCAGCTTCATCCGCCCAAGCTCTGAAGGAGGGGACACTGAAGCTTTCTTT. Variable domain in full (rest from reference TRBV7-2 and TRBJ1-1): GAGVSQSPSNKVTEKGKDVELRCDPISGHTALYWYRQSLGQGLEFLIYFQGNSAPDKSGLPSDRFSAERTGGSVSTLTIQRTQQEDSAVYLCASSFIRPSSEGGDTEAFFGQGTRLTVV.

In nucleotides, the CDR3 is TGTGCCAGCAGCGTAGGTAGCGGGAGAGGTAATGAGCAGTTCTTC. Its protein is CASSVGSGRGNEQFF. The gene calls are TRBV9 and TRBJ2-1; 9 bases are shared with TRBD2. With V trimmed by 0 bases and J by 7 bases, 5 bases remained unmatched. Germline values: CDR1 SGDLS, CDR2 YYNGEE. The CDR3 has 15 residues.

This clonotype was seen only a few times. This sequence joins TRBV24-1 and TRBJ2-5, with TRBD2 matching over 8 bases. The CDR3 is made up of 14 amino acids. Germline CDR1 reads KGHDR; CDR2 reads SFDVKD. Trimming cost V 4 bases and J 3 bases; bases outside gene matches: 3. CDR3 DNA sequence: TGTGCCACCAGTGACCCGGGACTAGAAGAGACCCAGTACTTC. Protein product: CATSDPGLEETQYF.

This clonotype was recorded a few times. Because the CDR3's place on the DNA is in doubt, the DNA is left out and the CDR3 is given as listed by TCRdb. V usage is TRBV12-3 or TRBV12-4 and J usage is TRBJ2-1; the table's D call, TRBD1, has no DNA check behind it. Inclusive of both ends, the CDR3 amounts to 15 amino acids. CDR3 protein: CASSFGAGTNNEQFF.

The chain recombines TRBV6-6 with TRBJ2-1; D call uncertain. V was clipped by 0 bases and J by 2 bases, with 17 bases between them. The CDR3 sequence is 18 residues long. The germline gives CDR1 MNHNY, CDR2 SVGAGI (reference sequence). The DNA of the CDR3 is TGTGCCAGCAGTTACTCGAAGTACAGCCTAGGGACCTACAATGAGCAGTTCTTC. Protein product: CASSYSKYSLGTYNEQFF.

The CDR3 bases are TGTGCCAGCAGTTACTCGACACCCGACCGGGGCAATCAGCCCCAGCATTTT. The encoded protein is CASSYSTPDRGNQPQHF. The chain is built from TRBV6-6 and TRBJ1-5; unclear D gene. Per germline, CDR1 MNHNY and CDR2 SVGAGI (reference sequence). V gave up 0 bases and J gave up 2 bases, with 14 bases separating them. This CDR3 is 17 amino acids long.

The chain combines TRBV6-1 with TRBJ2-2; tentatively, D is TRBD2 (7 bases). With 6 bases removed from V and 7 bases from J, the gap between germline ends came to 21 bases. The CDR3 sequence is 16 residues long. Germline lookup yields CDR1 MNHNS and CDR2 SASEGT. Here the CDR3 reads CASSPEVGGGGGELFF. CDR3 in DNA: TGTGCCAGCAGCCCCGAGGTTGGGGGCGGGGGCGGGGAGCTGTTTTTT.

This chain links TRBV7-9 with TRBJ1-2; 7 nucleotides match TRBD1. Germline values: CDR1 SEHNR, CDR2 FQNEAQ (reference sequence). The CDR3 length is 15 residues. V dropped 5 bases and J dropped 6; count of bases not matched to a gene: 12. CDR3 in DNA: TGTGCCAGCAGCAAATCGACAGGGCAAAGGGATGGCTACACCTTC. This gives the protein CASSKSTGQRDGYTF.

Many counts were recorded for this clonotype. The rearrangement links TRBV27 to TRBJ1-5, with D possibly matching TRBD1 (6 bases). The V gene lost 5 bases and the J gene lost 0 bases, with 11 bases spanning the gap. The CDR3 loop spans 15 amino acids. Germline values: CDR1 MNHEY, CDR2 SMNVEV (reference sequence). The CDR3 spells CASSPRGNSNQPQHF. CDR3 nucleotides: TGTGCCAGCAGTCCAAGGGGGAATAGCAATCAGCCCCAGCATTTT.

At least ten counts were recorded for this clonotype. The chain uses TRBV20-1 and TRBJ2-7, with D possibly matching TRBD1 (7 bases). CDR1 DFQATT and CDR2 SNEGSKA come from the germline V gene (reference sequence). V lost 3 bases and J 1 base, leaving 19 bases between the germline ends. This CDR3 is 16 amino acids long. The CDR3 is CSASQEGAGPSYEQYF. The CDR3 DNA reads as TGCAGTGCTAGTCAGGAGGGGGCGGGCCCTTCCTACGAGCAGTACTTC.

This clonotype turned up a few times. This sequence joins TRBV6-5 and TRBJ1-6; the D is unclear. Germline lookup yields CDR1 MNHEY and CDR2 SVGAGI. The length of the CDR3 is 14 residues. V was trimmed by 6 bases and J by 9 bases, leaving 15 bases between them. The DNA for the CDR3 is TGTGCCAGCAGCTTGTCTGGGATCGGTTCACCCCTCCACTTT. This translates into CASSLSGIGSPLHF.

This clonotype occurred many times. The chain links TRBV28 to TRBJ1-6; the D gene is possibly TRBD1 (5 bases). There are 15 residues in the CDR3. Germline CDR1 is MDHEN and CDR2 is SYDVKM. Trimming removed 2 bases at V and 8 bases at J, with 13 bases between. Here the CDR3 DNA reads TGTGCCAGCAGTTTAGAAAGGGGTCCGGATTCACCCCTCCACTTT. Its translation is CASSLERGPDSPLHF.

This chain joins TRBV10-1 and TRBJ2-2, with D possibly TRBD1 on 5 matching bases. V was shortened by 1 base and J by 5 bases, with 8 bases between the two germline ends. The germline gives CDR1 WNHNN, CDR2 SYGVQD (reference sequence). The CDR3 loop spans 14 amino acids. The CDR3 region has the DNA TGCGCCAGCAGTGAGTTTCGACAGACCGGGGAGCTGTTTTTT. This encodes CASSEFRQTGELFF.

This clonotype showed up just a few times. V gene TRBV20-1 combines with J gene TRBJ2-7, with D perhaps TRBD1 (6 bases). Trimming took off 0 bases at V and 5 bases at J, with 8 bases between the two ends. The CDR3 covers 12 residues. Germline CDR1 is DFQATT and CDR2 is SNEGSKA (reference sequence). CDR3 in amino acids: CSAREQGHEQYF. CDR3 bases: TGCAGTGCTAGAGAACAGGGCCACGAGCAGTACTTC.

The chain is built from TRBV4-3 and TRBJ2-7, with D hard to call. Germline V gene sequence: CDR1 LGHNA, CDR2 YSLEER. The CDR3 consists of 15 residues. The ends were cut back, 0 bases at V and 0 bases at J, with 9 bases in the middle. CDR3 DNA sequence: TGCGCCAGCAGCCAAGAAGAGGTCAGCTCCTACGAGCAGTACTTC. Translation: CASSQEEVSSYEQYF.

This clonotype was recorded many times. V usage is TRBV28 and J usage is TRBJ2-1; tentative D call: TRBD2 (6 bases). The CDR3 consists of 17 residues. V lost 6 bases to trimming and J lost 5 bases, with 23 bases between them. Germline-derived CDR1 and CDR2 are MDHEN and SYDVKM. The CDR3 nucleotides read TGTGCCAGCAGCTCGGATGTCTGGGGGAGGATACACAATGAGCAGTTCTTC. Amino acids: CASSSDVWGRIHNEQFF. The whole variable domain, remainder taken from reference TRBV28 and TRBJ2-1, is DVKVTQSSRYLVKRTGEKVFLECVQDMDHENMFWYRQDPGLGLRLIYFSYDVKMKEKGDIPEGYSVSREKKERFSLILESASTNQTSMYLCASSSDVWGRIHNEQFFGPGTRLTVL.

This clonotype was detected ten times or more. This chain connects TRBV7-6 to TRBJ2-7, with TRBD1 matching over 8 bases. Germline V gene lookup returns CDR1 SGHVS and CDR2 FNYEAQ. The CDR3 is 14 residues long. Germline trimming cut 1 base from V and 7 bases from J; bases unmatched to any gene: 6. The CDR3 DNA is TGTGCCAGCAGCTTAGGACAGGGGCGCCGGGAGCAGTACTTC. This codes for CASSLGQGRREQYF.

There are many counts of this clonotype. This CDR3 reads CASSLVGRSTDTQYF. Written as DNA, the CDR3 is TGTGCCAGCAGTTTAGTGGGTCGTAGCACAGATACGCAGTATTTT. The chain links TRBV28 to TRBJ2-3; D call uncertain. The V end lost 2 bases, the J end lost 0 bases, and 9 bases lay between the germline ends. The CDR3 spans 15 residues. CDR1 and CDR2 from the germline V gene are MDHEN and SYDVKM.

This clonotype was counted many times. This chain connects TRBV7-3 to TRBJ2-3; the match to TRBD1 covers 11 bases. Germline V gene sequence: CDR1 SGHTA, CDR2 FQGTGA. Germline trimming cut 5 bases from V and 5 bases from J; bases unmatched to any gene: 12. The CDR3 consists of 17 residues. CDR3 region: CASSEEIGQGAGDTQYF. The CDR3 DNA sequence: TGTGCCAGCAGCGAAGAAATCGGACAGGGGGCGGGAGATACGCAGTATTTT.

A remark on this clonotype: A much larger clone differs by one base, so this may be a read error. The chain employs TRBV7-3 and TRBJ2-3, with TRBD2 as a possible D gene (7 bases). The CDR3 sequence is 16 residues long. Germline CDR1 is SGHTA and CDR2 is FQGTGA. CDR3 in DNA: TGTGCCGGCAGCCATAGGGGGGGGGGATCCACAGATACGCAGTATTTT. Translating gives CAGSHRGGGSTDTQYF.

This chain connects TRBV16 to TRBJ2-5; D is undetermined. Germline V CDR1 and CDR2: KGHSY, FQNENV. There are 14 residues in the CDR3. The germline V and J ends were trimmed by 4 bases and 3 bases, with 12 bases remaining between them. The CDR3 bases are TGTGCCAGCAGCCCGGCCAGTCGGGAAGAGACCCAGTACTTC. This gives the protein CASSPASREETQYF. Full variable domain (missing parts from reference TRBV16 and TRBJ2-5): GEEVAQTPKHLVRGEGQKAKLYCAPIKGHSYVFWYQQVLKNEFKFLISFQNENVFDETGMPKERFSAKCLPNSPCSLEIQATKLEDSAVYFCASSPASREETQYFGPGTRLLVL.

This clonotype has at least ten counts. The chain joins TRBV7-2 to TRBJ1-2, with a weak D call TRBD1 (5 bases). V was clipped by 2 bases and J by 3 bases, with 10 bases between them. CDR1 and CDR2 from the germline V gene are SGHTA and FQGNSA. This CDR3 spans 14 amino acids. CDR3 DNA sequence: TGTGCCAGCAGCTTACTAGGAGGGGACTATGGCTACACCTTC. Translated, it gives CASSLLGGDYGYTF.

This clonotype was counted a few times. This chain uses TRBV19 with TRBJ2-7; 7 bases agree with TRBD1. CDR3 length equals 14 residues. Looked up from germline, CDR1 is LNHDA and CDR2 is SQIVND (reference sequence). V dropped 7 bases and J dropped 5; count of bases not matched to a gene: 11. CDR3 DNA: TGTGCCAGTAAGGGGGAACAGGGGTTCCACGAGCAGTACTTC. Its translation is CASKGEQGFHEQYF.

V and J are TRBV4-1 and TRBJ1-1; 7 bases agree with TRBD1. Germline CDR1 and CDR2: MGHRA and YSYEKL. The CDR3 extends over 13 amino acids. V was clipped by 6 bases and J by 4 bases; unmatched bases: 5. The CDR3 sequence: CASRQGGSTEAFF. The CDR3 DNA is TGCGCCAGCAGGCAGGGGGGAAGCACTGAAGCTTTCTTT.

The sample holds many counts of this clonotype. The chain has TRBV5-6 and TRBJ1-1, with D maybe TRBD1 (5 bases). There are 17 residues in the CDR3. Looked up from germline, CDR1 is SGHDT and CDR2 is YYEEEE. V was cut by 6 bases and J by 0 bases, with 21 bases left in between. The CDR3 loop is CASTPHVKQVLNTEAFF. CDR3 coding DNA: TGTGCCAGCACCCCACACGTAAAACAGGTGTTGAACACTGAAGCTTTCTTT.

This sequence joins TRBV15 and TRBJ2-7; D ambiguous. The germline V gene has CDR1 LNHNV and CDR2 YYDKDF (reference sequence). The CDR3 is 13 amino acids. V lost 5 bases and J lost 6, with 14 bases in between. CDR3 protein: CATSRSRAIEQYF. The CDR3, as DNA: TGTGCCACCAGCCGGAGTAGAGCGATCGAGCAGTACTTC.

The V and J genes are TRBV7-2 and TRBJ2-7, with 11 bases fitting TRBD2. The CDR3 length is 17 residues. Germline V gene sequence: CDR1 SGHTA, CDR2 FQGNSA. V gave up 2 bases and J gave up 10 bases; unmatched junction bases: 16. Written as DNA, the CDR3 is TGTGCCAGCAGCTTATCGGGTCTAGCGGGAGGTCTATACGTTCAGTACTTC. Translation gives CASSLSGLAGGLYVQYF.